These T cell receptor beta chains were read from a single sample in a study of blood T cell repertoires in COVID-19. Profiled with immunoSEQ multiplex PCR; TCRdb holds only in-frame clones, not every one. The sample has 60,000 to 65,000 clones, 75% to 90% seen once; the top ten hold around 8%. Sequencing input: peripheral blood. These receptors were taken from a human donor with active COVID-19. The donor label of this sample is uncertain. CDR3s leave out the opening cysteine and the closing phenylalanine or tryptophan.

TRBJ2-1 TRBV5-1 ASSSGASIDNEQF
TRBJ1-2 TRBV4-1 ASSQDEEGSYYGYT
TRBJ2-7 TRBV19 ASSIVGLAGNEQY
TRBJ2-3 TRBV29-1 SVIRTSGASTDTQY
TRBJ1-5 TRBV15 ATSGRQNQPQH
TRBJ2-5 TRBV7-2 ASSRDRETQY
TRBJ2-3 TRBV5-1 ASSLGTASTDTQY
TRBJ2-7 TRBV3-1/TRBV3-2 ASSQDRGQGYEQY
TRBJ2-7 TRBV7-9 ASSLNRANEQY
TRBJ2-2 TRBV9 ASSVLATSGRVVDTGELF
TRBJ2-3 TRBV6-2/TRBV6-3 ASSYLGTTFSTDTQY
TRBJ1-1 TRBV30 AWSGQMNTEAF
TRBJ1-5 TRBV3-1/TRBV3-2 ASSPVPGQNQH
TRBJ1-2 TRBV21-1 ASSKDRDDGYT
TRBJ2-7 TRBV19 ASSPTGSYEQY
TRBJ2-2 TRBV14 ASSQTWTGSGTGELF
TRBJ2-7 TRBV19 ASQYGAEQY
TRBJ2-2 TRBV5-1 ASSISAVTGELF
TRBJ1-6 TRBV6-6 ASSRRTGGESSPLH
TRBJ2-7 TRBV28 ASRSPGGEYEQY
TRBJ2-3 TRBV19 ASSIPLFTDTQY
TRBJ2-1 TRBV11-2 ASSTSGEDEQF
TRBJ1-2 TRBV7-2 ASSSGQGMGGYT
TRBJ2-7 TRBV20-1 SASRTGVPREQY
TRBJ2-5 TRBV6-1 ASSETGLAGWETQY
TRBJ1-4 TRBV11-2 ASSLEPGGREKLF
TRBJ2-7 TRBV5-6 ASSFGTAYEQY
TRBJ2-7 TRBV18 ASSPGQTYEQY
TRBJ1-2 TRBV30 AWSGGGDVGYT
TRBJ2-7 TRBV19 ASSATGVVHEQY
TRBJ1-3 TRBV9 ASSPWDSNSGNTIY
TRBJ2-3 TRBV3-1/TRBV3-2 ASSLGSGGTQY
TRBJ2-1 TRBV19 ASKLAGGPSSYNEQF
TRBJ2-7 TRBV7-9 ASSLTSVYEQY
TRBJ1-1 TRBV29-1 SVEGRDEAF
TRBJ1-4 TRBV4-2 ASSQGGGTAGEKLF
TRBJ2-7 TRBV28 ASSYSPYEQY
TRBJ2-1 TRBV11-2 ASSNRTSGGYSYNEQF
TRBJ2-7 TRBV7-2 ASSSTSGYEQY
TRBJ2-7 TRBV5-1 ASSFAYRGREQY
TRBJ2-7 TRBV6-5 ASRLGGSYEQY
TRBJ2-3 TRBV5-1 ASSLGQNTDTQY
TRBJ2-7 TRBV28 ASSLGYGEQY
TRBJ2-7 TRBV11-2 ASSPPVRSGRKYEQY
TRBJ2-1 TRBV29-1 SVDRQLTSYNEQF